Below are 27 T cell receptor beta chains sequenced from a single sample in a study of blood T cell repertoires in COVID-19. TCRdb's table, derived via immunoSEQ multiplex PCR, lists solely in-frame clones and lacks some. This table has approximately 68,000 clones, about 80% appearing once. Material: peripheral blood. The receptors shown here come from a man older than 75 with active COVID-19.

This sequence joins TRBV6-5 and TRBJ2-1, with 9 nucleotides matching TRBD1. This CDR3 is built from 14 residues. The V and J ends lost 5 bases and 4 bases, in that order; junction bases with no gene match: 3. Germline loops: CDR1 MNHEY, CDR2 SVGAGI. CDR3: CASSQGQGYNEQFF. DNA of the CDR3: TGTGCCAGCAGTCAGGGACAGGGATACAATGAGCAGTTCTTC.

The chain employs TRBV4-3 and TRBJ2-5; 7 positions match TRBD1. The CDR3 is 15 residues long. CDR1 is LGHNA, CDR2 YSLEER, per germline. V lost 5 bases, J lost 2 bases, and 8 bases stayed unmatched. In DNA form, the CDR3 reads TGCGCCAGCAGCATTATGACAGGGCCTCAAGAGACCCAGTACTTC. This translates into CASSIMTGPQETQYF.

The V gene is TRBV24-1, the J gene TRBJ2-1; maybe TRBD1 (5 bases). V lost 7 bases and J lost 0, with 18 bases in between. The germline CDR1 and CDR2 sequences are KGHDR and SFDVKD. The length of the CDR3 is 17 residues. CDR3 DNA: TGTGCCACCAGCGAGGCCTCTAGGGGCAGCTCCTACAATGAGCAGTTCTTC. This sequence encodes CATSEASRGSSYNEQFF.

The chain couples TRBV30 to TRBJ2-3; D uncertain. The CDR3 runs 12 residues. Trimming cost V 4 bases and J 10 bases, with 15 bases left between them. CDR1 GTSNPN and CDR2 SVGIG come from the germline V gene (reference sequence). Written as DNA, the CDR3 is TGTGCCTGGAAACTCTATACGTCCGCGCAGTATTTT. As protein: CAWKLYTSAQYF.

This clone was observed a handful of times. This chain joins TRBV11-2 and TRBJ1-1; D is perhaps TRBD1 (6 bases). Trimming shortened V by 3 bases and J by 5 bases, and 16 bases separated the two germline ends. The germline CDR1 and CDR2 sequences are SGHAT and FQNNGV. The CDR3 contains 15 residues. The CDR3: CASSFSSGGRTEAFF. CDR3 nucleotide sequence: TGTGCCAGCAGCTTCAGTTCCGGGGGGCGGACTGAAGCTTTCTTT.

This rearrangement joins TRBV5-6 to TRBJ2-5, with D perhaps TRBD1 (5 bases). Trimming took 1 base from V and 5 from J, leaving 12 bases between them. This CDR3 is built from 14 residues. Germline lookup yields CDR1 SGHDT and CDR2 YYEEEE. Here the CDR3 DNA reads TGTGCCAGCAGCTTGTCTCGCAGGGTCGAGACCCAGTACTTC. This translates into CASSLSRRVETQYF.

The rearrangement links TRBV3-1 (or the pseudogene TRBV3-2) to TRBJ1-1; TRBD1 aligns across 8 bases. The germline CDR1 and CDR2 sequences are LGHDT and YNNKEL (reference sequence). Trimming cost V 0 bases and J 3 bases; bases outside gene matches: 6. This CDR3 is built from 16 residues. CDR3 sequence reads: CASSQDRRGRDTEAFF. The CDR3 region has the DNA TGTGCCAGCAGCCAAGACCGCAGGGGGCGCGACACTGAAGCTTTCTTT.

The genes are TRBV11-2 and TRBJ1-4, with a tentative D call TRBD1 (6 bases). Germline values: CDR1 SGHAT, CDR2 FQNNGV. The CDR3 totals 14 residues. V was pared by 7 bases and J by 7 bases, with 16 bases between. The chain's CDR3 is CASTQQGLLEKLFF. In DNA, the CDR3 is TGTGCCAGCACTCAACAGGGATTGCTTGAAAAACTGTTTTTT.

This chain links TRBV6-5 with TRBJ1-1; D remains ambiguous. This CDR3 is built from 12 residues. V lost 11 bases and J 13 bases, leaving 23 bases between the germline ends. Germline V gene sequence: CDR1 MNHEY, CDR2 SVGAGI. The CDR3 reads CAARRGDYSLFF. In nucleotides, the CDR3 is TGTGCCGCCAGGCGCGGTGACTATTCTCTTTTCTTT.

This rearrangement joins TRBV7-9 to TRBJ2-3, with 8 bases that match TRBD2. Germline CDR1 SEHNR, CDR2 FQNEAQ (reference sequence). V trimming: 5 bases; J trimming: 2 bases; junction bases outside the gene matches: 3. CDR3 size: 14 residues. The CDR3 DNA is TGTGCCAGCAGCACGGGACTAGTCACAGATACGCAGTATTTT. Translated: CASSTGLVTDTQYF.

The chain carries TRBV10-3 and TRBJ2-7, with 8 bases that match TRBD2. Germline values: CDR1 ENHRY, CDR2 SYGVKD. V lost 0 bases to trimming and J lost 0 bases; unmatched junction nucleotides: 7. The CDR3 loop spans 17 amino acids. CDR3 bases: TGTGCCATCAGTGAGTCATTAGCGGGACCCAGCTCCTACGAGCAGTACTTC. The encoded protein is CAISESLAGPSSYEQYF.

In its sample, this clone was seen a few times. The chain joins TRBV7-9 to TRBJ2-5; D call uncertain. CDR1 and CDR2 (germline): SEHNR, FQNEAQ (reference sequence). This CDR3 spans 13 amino acids. V gave up 5 bases and J gave up 5 bases, with 12 bases separating them. CDR3 sequence (DNA): TGTGCCAGCAGCCGGGTCGGTCGGGAGACCCAGTACTTC. Protein product: CASSRVGRETQYF.

The rearrangement uses TRBV4-3 and TRBJ2-1; 9 bases are a match to TRBD2. The J segment lost 5 bases and the V segment lost 1 base, leaving 9 bases of the junction unmatched. Germline V gene data show CDR1 as LGHNA and CDR2 as YSLEER. CDR3 size: 17 residues. Here the CDR3 reads CASSQALWASGNNEQFF. DNA of the CDR3: TGCGCCAGCAGCCAAGCTCTCTGGGCTAGCGGGAACAATGAGCAGTTCTTC.

With respect to this clone: The same CDR3 also results from other DNA sequences found in this sample. This sequence joins TRBV12-3 or TRBV12-4 and TRBJ2-7; D gene unclear. The CDR3 totals 13 residues. V was pared by 1 base and J by 3 bases, with 7 bases between. CDR3: CASSLGQVYEQYF. The DNA for the CDR3 is TGTGCCAGCAGTTTAGGGCAGGTCTACGAGCAGTACTTC.

The gene calls are TRBV5-1 and TRBJ2-1; 7 bases fit TRBD2. Germline CDR1 and CDR2: SGHRS and YFSETQ. Losses at the gene ends were 2 bases for V and 4 bases for J; bases not matched to a gene: 3. This CDR3 spans 14 amino acids. CDR3 residues: CASSFGGRYNEQFF. The DNA for the CDR3 is TGCGCCAGCAGCTTTGGCGGGAGATACAATGAGCAGTTCTTC. The complete variable domain, with remaining parts taken from reference TRBV5-1 and TRBJ2-1, reads KAGVTQTPRYLIKTRGQQVTLSCSPISGHRSVSWYQQTPGQGLQFLFEYFSETQRNKGNFPGRFSGRQFSNSRSEMNVSTLELGDSALYLCASSFGGRYNEQFFGPGTRLTVL.

This clone was seen only once. This chain joins TRBV5-4 and TRBJ2-7, with a tentative D call TRBD2 (5 bases). The germline CDR1 and CDR2 sequences are SGHNT and YYREEE (reference sequence). V was trimmed by 4 bases and J by 3 bases, leaving 14 bases between them. The CDR3 loop spans 14 amino acids. This CDR3 is CASSTTGSVYEQYF. DNA of the CDR3: TGTGCCAGCAGCACGACGGGGAGCGTCTACGAGCAGTACTTC.

CDR3 DNA: TGTGCCAGCAAGGGGTCGACACTCTTCACCGGGGAGCTGTTTTTT. Encoded protein: CASKGSTLFTGELFF. V and J are TRBV6-5 and TRBJ2-2; D perhaps matches TRBD1 (5 bases). The germline V gene has CDR1 MNHEY and CDR2 SVGAGI. The CDR3 covers 15 residues. Trimming took 7 bases from V and 4 from J, leaving 16 bases between them.

The rearrangement uses TRBV29-1 and TRBJ2-5; a possible D gene is TRBD2 (5 bases). Germline V gene lookup returns CDR1 SQVTM and CDR2 ANQGSEA. This CDR3 is built from 12 residues. V lost 4 bases and J lost 1, with 7 bases in between. The chain's CDR3 is CSVAGFQETQYF. DNA for the CDR3: TGCAGCGTTGCGGGGTTCCAAGAGACCCAGTACTTC. The entire variable domain, with the rest obtained from reference TRBV29-1 and TRBJ2-5, is as follows: SAVISQKPSRDICQRGTSLTIQCQVDSQVTMMFWYRQQPGQSLTLIATANQGSEATYESGFVIDKFPISRPNLTFSTLTVSNMSPEDSSIYLCSVAGFQETQYFGPGTRLLVL.

This clone is labeled large. This chain uses TRBV19 with TRBJ2-7; D is uncertain. This CDR3 comprises 17 residues. Between the trimmed V and J ends, which lost 6 bases and 0 bases, there was a span of 21 bases. The germline CDR1 and CDR2 sequences are LNHDA and SQIVND (reference sequence). The DNA of the CDR3 is TGTGCCAGTAGCTACTCAACCGTAGCTGCGAACTCCTACGAGCAGTACTTC. Protein sequence: CASSYSTVAANSYEQYF.

This chain connects TRBV2 to TRBJ2-3; 9 bases fit TRBD2. CDR1 and CDR2 (germline): SNHLY, FYNNEI. V lost 6 bases and J lost 3; bases outside the gene matches: 4. The CDR3 is 14 amino acids. As DNA, the CDR3 is TGTGCCAGCAGCGAGACTAGCGGTACAGATACGCAGTATTTT. Translating it yields CASSETSGTDTQYF.

This clone was seen once. The chain couples TRBV2 to TRBJ1-6, with a possible D match to TRBD1 (6 bases). Per germline, CDR1 SNHLY and CDR2 FYNNEI. The CDR3 contains 15 residues. The germline V and J ends were trimmed by 3 bases and 10 bases, with 16 bases remaining between them. Written as DNA, the CDR3 is TGTGCCAGCAGTGAGGAACAGGGTAGTAGATCACCCCTCCACTTT. Its translation is CASSEEQGSRSPLHF.

CDR3 residues: CASRLAWDTGELFF. In DNA, the CDR3 is TGTGCCAGCAGACTAGCTTGGGACACCGGGGAGCTGTTTTTT. The chain links TRBV6-5 to TRBJ2-2; TRBD2 is a possible D gene (6 bases). V lost 6 bases and J lost 3, with 11 bases in between. The CDR3 is made up of 14 amino acids. Germline lookup yields CDR1 MNHEY and CDR2 SVGAGI.

The chain carries TRBV27 and TRBJ2-3; D perhaps matches TRBD1 (5 bases). This CDR3 is built from 16 residues. Trimming pared 5 bases from V and 6 bases from J, leaving 21 bases between. The V gene's germline CDR1 is MNHEY and CDR2 SMNVEV (reference sequence). The CDR3, as DNA: TGTGCCAGCAGTCCTAGGGGCCATACCCGCTTCGATACGCAGTATTTT. It yields the protein CASSPRGHTRFDTQYF.

The chain uses TRBV7-9 and TRBJ1-3, with D tentatively TRBD1 (5 bases). The CDR3 covers 15 residues. The V and J ends lost 5 bases and 1 base respectively, with 12 bases between them. The germline CDR1 and CDR2 sequences are SEHNR and FQNEAQ (reference sequence). CDR3 sequence (DNA): TGTGCCAGCAGCGGAAAACAGGTTTCTGGAAACACCATATATTTT. Residues: CASSGKQVSGNTIYF.

The chain links TRBV5-1 to TRBJ2-5; D perhaps matches TRBD1 (6 bases). Germline loops: CDR1 SGHRS, CDR2 YFSETQ. The CDR3 covers 15 residues. V was shortened by 4 bases and J by 1 base, with 14 bases between the two germline ends. CDR3 DNA: TGCGCCAGCAGCCTGGGACAAACCACCCAAGAGACCCAGTACTTC. Translated, it gives CASSLGQTTQETQYF.

The chain is built from TRBV5-1 and TRBJ2-3; a possible D gene is TRBD1 (6 bases). The CDR3 sequence is 15 residues long. V dropped 4 bases and J dropped 4 bases, with 16 bases sitting between them. The germline V gene encodes CDR1 SGHRS and CDR2 YFSETQ. CDR3: CASSHTDAGADTQYF. As DNA, the CDR3 is TGCGCCAGCAGCCACACCGACGCAGGGGCAGATACGCAGTATTTT.

This clone has a handful of counts. This chain connects TRBV7-2 to TRBJ1-6; 10 bases match TRBD1. V gave up 5 bases and J gave up 4 bases; unmatched junction bases: 8. Looked up from germline, CDR1 is SGHTA and CDR2 is FQGNSA. CDR3 length: 17 amino acids. This CDR3 is CASSRLGTGEYNSPLHF. CDR3 DNA: TGTGCCAGCAGCCGTTTGGGGACAGGGGAGTATAATTCACCCCTCCACTTT.